Sequencing of this TCR beta chain was carried out in a study of T cells after yellow fever vaccination. Study-wide background: Preparing low-cell-number fractions relied on SMART-Seq v4 Ultra Low Input. Study-level points and caveats: FACS-sorted repertoires could contain abundant clonotypes contaminating from the bulk population. Booster sampling recovered most clones from primary vaccination (roughly 96% CD4, around 88% CD8).

A universal primer site and UMIs were added as TCR cDNA was made by 5'RACE template switching. Each CDR3 protein is one row after TCRdb ran MiXCR on the 5' RACE reads. The sample lists some 300,000 distinct CDR3 sequences; roughly 8.6% were seen once. In its sample, this clonotype was seen a few times. Its antigen is not identified. Trimming pared 0 bases from V and 7 bases from J, leaving 11 bases between. This CDR3 is built from 13 residues. The V gene's germline CDR1 is SGHRS and CDR2 YFSETQ. This chain joins TRBV5-1 and TRBJ2-7; D is perhaps TRBD2 (6 bases). The TCR sequence derives from a man aged 18 to 30 who received the YFV17D yellow fever vaccine. The sample consisted of PBMCs, taken about 49 days after the first yellow fever vaccination. In nucleotides, the CDR3 is TGCGCCAGCAGCTTGGATCCCGCGGGGGAGCAGTACGTC. Translated, it gives CASSLDPAGEQYV.